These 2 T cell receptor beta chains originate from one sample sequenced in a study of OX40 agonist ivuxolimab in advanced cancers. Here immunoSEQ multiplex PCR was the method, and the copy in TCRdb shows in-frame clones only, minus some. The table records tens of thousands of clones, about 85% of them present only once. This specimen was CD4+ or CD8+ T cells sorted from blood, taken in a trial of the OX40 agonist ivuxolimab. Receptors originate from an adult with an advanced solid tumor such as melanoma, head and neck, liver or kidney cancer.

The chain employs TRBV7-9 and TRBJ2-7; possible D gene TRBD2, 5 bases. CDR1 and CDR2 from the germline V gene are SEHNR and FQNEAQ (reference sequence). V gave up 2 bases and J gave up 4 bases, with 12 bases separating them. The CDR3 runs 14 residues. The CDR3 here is CASSLSGEEYEQYF. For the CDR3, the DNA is TGTGCCAGCAGCTTAAGCGGTGAGGAGTACGAGCAGTACTTC. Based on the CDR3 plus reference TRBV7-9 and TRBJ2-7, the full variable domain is DTGVSQNPRHKITKRGQNVTFRCDPISEHNRLYWYRQTLGQGPEFLTYFQNEAQLEKSRLLSDRFSAERPKGSFSTLEIQRTEQGDSAMYLCASSLSGEEYEQYFGPGTRLTVT.

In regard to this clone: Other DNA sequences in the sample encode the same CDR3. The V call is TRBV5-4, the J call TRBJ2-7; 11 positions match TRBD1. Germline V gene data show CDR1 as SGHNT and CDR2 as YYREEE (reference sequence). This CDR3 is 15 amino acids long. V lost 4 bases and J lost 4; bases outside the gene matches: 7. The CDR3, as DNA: TGTGCCAGCAGCCATCCGGGACAGGGGGTTTACGAGCAGTACTTC. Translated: CASSHPGQGVYEQYF. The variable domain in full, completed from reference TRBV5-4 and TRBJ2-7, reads ETGVTQSPTHLIKTRGQQVTLRCSSQSGHNTVSWYQQALGQGPQFIFQYYREEENGRGNFPPRFSGLQFPNYSSELNVNALELDDSALYLCASSHPGQGVYEQYFGPGTRLTVT.